The 32 T cell receptor beta chains given below trace back to one sample, sequenced in a study of memory CD4+ T cells and cytomegalovirus serostatus. TCRdb's copy holds only in-frame clones and misses some; the assay was immunoSEQ multiplex PCR. The repertoire holds tens of thousands of clones, approximately 78% seen once, with approximately 0.92% in the top ten. Single viable CD3+CD4+CD8-CD45RO+ cells were sorted as the memory CD4+ T cells. Sequencing input: memory CD4+ T cells from blood. These receptors were obtained from an adult in good health and CMV-seronegative.

The rearrangement joins TRBV2 to TRBJ1-4; D is undetermined. Germline lookup yields CDR1 SNHLY and CDR2 FYNNEI. This CDR3 contains 16 residues. The V gene lost 2 bases and the J gene lost 2 bases, with 12 bases spanning the gap. CDR3: CASSEHAAATNEKLFF. CDR3 sequence (DNA): TGTGCCAGCAGTGAACACGCAGCGGCGACTAATGAAAAACTGTTTTTT.

This clone is judged medium-sized. V is TRBV6-6 and J is TRBJ1-6; D gene ambiguous. V lost 6 bases to trimming and J lost 0 bases, with 9 bases between them. This CDR3 contains 15 residues. Germline lookup yields CDR1 MNHNY and CDR2 SVGAGI (reference sequence). The chain's CDR3 is CASRDGSSYNSPLHF. DNA of the CDR3: TGTGCCAGCAGGGACGGGAGCTCCTATAATTCACCCCTCCACTTT.

This chain joins TRBV7-7 and TRBJ2-7; 10 bases are a match to TRBD1. The CDR3 has 13 residues. The germline gives CDR1 SSHAT, CDR2 FNYEAQ (reference sequence). V shed 1 base and J 6 bases; nucleotides not matched to a gene: 0. The CDR3 loop is CASSLGTGGEQYF. The DNA of the CDR3 is TGTGCCAGCAGCTTAGGGACAGGGGGCGAGCAGTACTTC. The full variable domain, its missing parts supplied by reference TRBV7-7 and TRBJ2-7, is GAGVSQSPRYKVTKRGQDVTLRCDPISSHATLYWYQQALGQGPEFLTYFNYEAQPDKSGLPSDRFSAERPEGSISTLTIQRTEQRDSAMYRCASSLGTGGEQYFGPGTRLTVT.

The chain employs TRBV6-4 and TRBJ2-3; 9 bases are shared with TRBD1. The length of the CDR3 is 13 residues. V was clipped by 6 bases and J by 12 bases; unmatched bases: 10. CDR1 and CDR2 from the germline V gene are MRHNA and SNTAGT. CDR3 in amino acids: CASSEGTGFPQYF. The CDR3 bases are TGTGCCAGCAGCGAGGGGACAGGGTTCCCACAGTATTTT.

This chain connects TRBV28 to TRBJ2-1; TRBD2 aligns across 8 bases. Germline CDR1 reads MDHEN; CDR2 reads SYDVKM. This CDR3 has 16 amino acids. V gave up 3 bases and J gave up 0 bases; unmatched junction bases: 4. CDR3 residues: CASSFRGRSSYNEQFF. The CDR3 DNA sequence: TGTGCCAGCAGTTTTCGCGGGAGGAGCTCCTACAATGAGCAGTTCTTC.

This clone was counted once. The chain is built from TRBV19 and TRBJ2-1, with D possibly being TRBD2 (5 bases). V was shortened by 9 bases and J by 4 bases, with 10 bases between the two germline ends. This CDR3 is built from 12 residues. Germline V lookup: CDR1 LNHDA, CDR2 SQIVND (reference sequence). The CDR3 coding sequence is TGTGCCAGCAGCCGGGATTACAATGAGCAGTTCTTC. Its protein product is CASSRDYNEQFF.

V usage is TRBV6-6 and J usage is TRBJ1-2; the match to TRBD1 covers 7 bases. Germline CDR1 MNHNY, CDR2 SVGAGI (reference sequence). J gave up 4 bases and V 5 bases, and 13 bases lay outside the gene matches. The CDR3 sequence is 16 residues long. In nucleotides, the CDR3 is TGTGCCAGCAGTCCGCTTACAGGGGCGCAGGGCTATGGCTACACCTTC. The encoded protein is CASSPLTGAQGYGYTF.

The chain employs TRBV19 and TRBJ2-5, with 9 bases lining up with TRBD1. There are 15 residues in the CDR3. Germline CDR1 is LNHDA and CDR2 is SQIVND (reference sequence). The V segment lost 6 bases and the J segment 4 bases; nucleotides outside the gene matches: 9. The CDR3 DNA follows: TGTGCCAGTAGCGCGACAGGGGGAGTGGGAGAGACCCAGTACTTC. This codes for CASSATGGVGETQYF.

V gene TRBV6-6 combines with J gene TRBJ1-5; D gene uncertain. CDR1 is MNHNY and CDR2 is SVGAGI in the germline V gene (reference sequence). CDR3 length equals 15 residues. V dropped 9 bases and J dropped 7 bases, with 22 bases sitting between them. The chain's CDR3 is CASAFHTKLSQPQHF. The CDR3 DNA reads as TGTGCCAGTGCCTTTCACACCAAACTTTCACAGCCCCAGCATTTT.

The chain recombines TRBV15 with TRBJ1-1, with 10 positions matching TRBD1. Germline CDR1 is LNHNV and CDR2 is YYDKDF (reference sequence). This CDR3 is 18 amino acids long. V lost 0 bases, J lost 1 base, and 8 bases stayed unmatched. CDR3 DNA: TGTGCCACCAGCAGAGATAAGGGGACAGGGGCACGGAACACTGAAGCTTTCTTT. Translated, it gives CATSRDKGTGARNTEAFF.

The chain couples TRBV19 to TRBJ2-7; no definite D call. This CDR3 has 15 residues. The V gene lost 1 base and the J gene lost 2 bases, with 12 bases spanning the gap. In germline, CDR1 is LNHDA, CDR2 SQIVND (reference sequence). This CDR3 is CASSIASGSTYEQYF. Written as DNA, the CDR3 is TGTGCCAGTAGTATAGCCTCCGGGTCCACCTACGAGCAGTACTTC.

A note on this clone: The junction and the germline gene differ at one end; a read error may be behind it. The chain links TRBV11-2 to TRBJ2-6; 7 positions match TRBD2. The CDR3 totals 15 residues. Germline loops: CDR1 SGHAT, CDR2 FQNNGV. The CDR3: CASSTRIGGDNVLTF. CDR3 in DNA: TGTGCCAGCAGCACCAGAATTGGGGGGGACAACGTCCTGACTTTC.

The J gene is TRBJ1-5, the V gene TRBV7-3; the D gene is possibly TRBD1 (5 bases). The germline V gene has CDR1 SGHTA and CDR2 FQGTGA. V lost 2 bases and J 7 bases, leaving 9 bases between the germline ends. CDR3 length: 13 residues. This chain's CDR3 is CASSLERGQPQHF. CDR3 sequence (DNA): TGTGCCAGCAGCTTAGAAAGGGGACAGCCCCAGCATTTT.

The J gene is TRBJ2-1, the V gene TRBV5-4, with D possibly TRBD2 on 6 matching bases. V lost 4 bases, J lost 10 bases, and 21 bases lay in between. CDR1 is SGHNT, CDR2 YYREEE, per germline (reference sequence). The CDR3 loop spans 15 amino acids. CDR3 loop: CASSHLGTAEDEQFF. CDR3 bases: TGTGCCAGCAGCCACCTCGGGACTGCCGAAGACGAGCAGTTCTTC. Full variable domain (missing parts from reference TRBV5-4 and TRBJ2-1): ETGVTQSPTHLIKTRGQQVTLRCSSQSGHNTVSWYQQALGQGPQFIFQYYREEENGRGNFPPRFSGLQFPNYSSELNVNALELDDSALYLCASSHLGTAEDEQFFGPGTRLTVL.

The rearrangement uses TRBV6-5 and TRBJ2-7; 7 bases match TRBD1. The length of the CDR3 is 13 residues. Trimming took 6 bases from V and 9 from J; bases not matched to a gene: 11. Per the germline V gene, CDR1 is MNHEY and CDR2 is SVGAGI. CDR3 coding DNA: TGTGCCAGCAGAGTTCAGGGGGAAGAGGTGCAGTACTTC. Its protein product is CASRVQGEEVQYF.

The chain uses TRBV5-1 and TRBJ1-4; D is perhaps TRBD1 (6 bases). V was clipped by 3 bases and J by 8 bases, with 14 bases between them. Germline V lookup: CDR1 SGHRS, CDR2 YFSETQ. The CDR3 sequence is 14 residues long. CDR3 nucleotides: TGCGCCAGCAGCTCCCAGGGGTCCCGCGAAAAACTGTTTTTT. Amino acids: CASSSQGSREKLFF.

V gene TRBV4-1 combines with J gene TRBJ2-1; D may be TRBD2 (6 bases). Per germline, CDR1 MGHRA and CDR2 YSYEKL. The V end lost 0 bases, the J end lost 3 bases, and 15 bases lay between the germline ends. The CDR3 is made up of 17 amino acids. The CDR3 loop is CASSQDGAVTSYNEQFF. The DNA of the CDR3 is TGCGCCAGCAGCCAAGATGGGGCGGTGACTAGCTACAATGAGCAGTTCTTC.

V is TRBV4-2 and J is TRBJ1-2, with 7 bases lining up with TRBD1. Losses at the gene ends were 3 bases for V and 2 bases for J; bases not matched to a gene: 3. Germline lookup yields CDR1 LGHNA and CDR2 YNFKEQ. The CDR3 has 14 amino acids. DNA of the CDR3: TGTGCCAGCAGCCATCGACAGGGCAACTATGGCTACACCTTC. Translation: CASSHRQGNYGYTF.

This sequence joins TRBV10-1 and TRBJ2-3; D perhaps matches TRBD1 (5 bases). CDR1 WNHNN and CDR2 SYGVQD come from the germline V gene (reference sequence). The CDR3 spans 14 residues. With 3 bases removed from V and 2 bases from J, the gap between germline ends came to 9 bases. The CDR3 region has the DNA TGCGCCAGCAGTGACCCAGGGCCCACAGATACGCAGTATTTT. Its translation: CASSDPGPTDTQYF.

The V gene is TRBV5-1, the J gene TRBJ2-3; 7 nucleotides line up with TRBD2. V lost 7 bases to trimming and J lost 3 bases; unmatched junction nucleotides: 11. This CDR3 has 15 residues. The germline V gene has CDR1 SGHRS and CDR2 YFSETQ. The CDR3 sequence is CASGGGAVATDTQYF. The CDR3 bases are TGCGCCAGCGGGGGGGGAGCGGTAGCGACAGATACGCAGTATTTT.

This sequence joins TRBV6-5 and TRBJ2-2; no firm D call. V was shortened by 2 bases and J by 1 base, with 8 bases between the two germline ends. The CDR3 runs to 15 residues. Germline V gene lookup returns CDR1 MNHEY and CDR2 SVGAGI. CDR3 in amino acids: CASSYGFRNTGELFF. CDR3 sequence (DNA): TGTGCCAGCAGTTACGGGTTCAGGAACACCGGGGAGCTGTTTTTT.

The V and J genes are TRBV18 and TRBJ1-1; D is uncertain. The CDR3 is made up of 13 amino acids. Per the germline V gene, CDR1 is KGHSH and CDR2 is LQKENI. The V end lost 0 bases, the J end lost 5 bases, and 7 bases lay between the germline ends. The CDR3 nucleotides are TGTGCCAGCTCACCACCCCTGTTAACTGAAGCTTTCTTT. It codes for CASSPPLLTEAFF.

The chain uses TRBV9 and TRBJ1-1; 10 positions agree with TRBD1. The CDR3 covers 12 residues. Germline V gene sequence: CDR1 SGDLS, CDR2 YYNGEE. V lost 3 bases to trimming and J lost 11 bases; unmatched junction nucleotides: 4. CDR3 region: CASSGDRGGAFF. The CDR3 DNA is TGTGCCAGCAGCGGGGACAGGGGTGGGGCTTTCTTT.

The CDR3 nucleotides read TGTGCCAGCAGCCAGGGACAGGGGAGGAGTGAAAAACTGTTTTTT. Translation gives CASSQGQGRSEKLFF. The rearrangement joins TRBV4-2 to TRBJ1-4; 10 bases agree with TRBD1. CDR1 is LGHNA and CDR2 is YNFKEQ in the germline V gene. CDR3 length equals 15 residues. With 3 bases clipped from V and 7 bases from J, the junction kept 5 bases outside the gene matches.

The DNA of the CDR3 is TGTGCCTGGAGGCGGGGGGGCGACTATTACACCGGGGAGCTGTTTTTT. Protein: CAWRRGGDYYTGELFF. V gene TRBV30 combines with J gene TRBJ2-2; 9 nucleotides agree with TRBD2. V lost 3 bases to trimming and J lost 3 bases; unmatched junction nucleotides: 8. This CDR3 contains 16 residues. Germline V CDR1 and CDR2: GTSNPN, SVGIG (reference sequence).

This sequence joins TRBV11-2 and TRBJ2-7; 9 positions match TRBD2. The CDR3 is 16 amino acids. After removal of 4 bases from V and 4 bases from J, the junction contained 11 bases not matched to a gene. CDR1 and CDR2 from the germline V gene are SGHAT and FQNNGV. The CDR3 here is CASSSSSGSIVYEQYF. The CDR3 DNA reads TGTGCCAGCAGCTCCAGTAGCGGGAGCATAGTTTACGAGCAGTACTTC.

The chain carries TRBV14 and TRBJ1-2; possibly TRBD1 for D (6 bases). The CDR3 runs 14 residues. The V end was cut by 3 bases, the J end by 6 bases, with 14 bases between. From germline, CDR1 is SGHDN and CDR2 FVKESK. CDR3 residues: CASSQAGTYNGYTF. CDR3 DNA: TGTGCCAGCAGCCAGGCCGGGACATATAATGGCTACACCTTC.

In the case of this clone: At one end, the junction sequence differs from germline, possibly due to a read error. The rearrangement joins TRBV2 to TRBJ2-3; possibly TRBD1 for D (5 bases). The germline V gene has CDR1 SNHLY and CDR2 FYNNEI. The CDR3 is 18 amino acids. Here the CDR3 DNA reads TGTGCCAGCATTGAAATTCAGGGTTGGGGAAGTGGGACAGATACGCAGTATTTT. This translates into CASIEIQGWGSGTDTQYF.

V and J are TRBV4-1 and TRBJ1-3; D is ambiguous. This CDR3 contains 15 residues. The germline gives CDR1 MGHRA, CDR2 YSYEKL. The ends were cut back, 1 base at V and 0 bases at J, with 7 bases in the middle. CDR3 nucleotide sequence: TGCGCCAGCAGCCAAGGCCGTCTCTCTGGAAACACCATATATTTT. It encodes CASSQGRLSGNTIYF.

This clone was recorded once. J is TRBJ2-5 and V is TRBV9, with TRBD1 as a possible D gene (8 bases). The germline V gene has CDR1 SGDLS and CDR2 YYNGEE. This CDR3 is 14 amino acids long. V was clipped by 4 bases and J by 5 bases, with 15 bases between them. The CDR3 bases are TGTGCCAGCAGCATACAGGGGGGGGATGAGACCCAGTACTTC. It specifies CASSIQGGDETQYF.

This clone was detected once. The rearrangement joins TRBV6-5 to TRBJ2-7, with D possibly matching TRBD2 (5 bases). The germline V gene has CDR1 MNHEY and CDR2 SVGAGI. The length of the CDR3 is 11 residues. V dropped 6 bases and J dropped 9 bases, with 12 bases sitting between them. CDR3 bases: TGTGCCAGCAGACAGACTACTGTGCAGTACTTC. This translates into CASRQTTVQYF.

The genes are TRBV20-1 and TRBJ2-7; either TRBD1 or TRBD2 may supply D (5 bases each). Germline V gene sequence: CDR1 DFQATT, CDR2 SNEGSKA (reference sequence). The CDR3 length is 11 residues. Trimming removed 7 bases from V and 5 bases from J, with 12 bases in between. The CDR3 bases are TGCAGTGTTTCTAGGGGACACGAGCAGTACTTC. It codes for CSVSRGHEQYF.